A single sample gave rise to the 16 T cell receptor beta chains below, sequenced in a study of shared clonotypes between healthy human individuals (dated by TCRdb to about 2020). The library was prepared using the immunoSEQ multiplex PCR assay. The table was pulled from immuneACCESS by TCRdb, which kept in-frame rearrangements only. Such tables lose some clones; where checked, under half of the loss comes from unresolved V genes, and the rest has no known cause. Across this sample there are more than 850,000 clones, with roughly 74% seen only once. The ten largest account for about 0.52% of the sample. Sequencing was performed on memory CD4+ T cells from PBMCs. Taken with the paper, the label for cell subset or site translates to: CD45RA-negative fraction. These receptors came from a man between 18 and 35 years old in good health. Some clones in this sample may be carry-over from other donors' samples.

J is TRBJ1-4 and V is TRBV6-1; possible D gene TRBD1, 5 bases. V lost 3 bases to trimming and J lost 8 bases, with 7 bases between them. CDR1 is MNHNS, CDR2 SASEGT, per germline. This CDR3 is 12 amino acids long. The CDR3: CASSDWDEKLFF. CDR3 sequence (DNA): TGTGCCAGCAGTGATTGGGACGAAAAACTGTTTTTT.

This chain joins TRBV6-1 and TRBJ2-1; a possible D gene is TRBD2 (5 bases). CDR3 length: 14 amino acids. V was shortened by 1 base and J by 7 bases, with 11 bases between the two germline ends. Germline-derived CDR1 and CDR2 are MNHNS and SASEGT. The DNA for the CDR3 is TGTGCCAGCAGTGAAGTCGGGGATTCGAATGAGCAGTTCTTC. The encoded protein is CASSEVGDSNEQFF.

In this sample, this clone turned up a few times. Other nucleotide sequences in the sample specify the same CDR3. V usage is TRBV28 and J usage is TRBJ1-5; 7 nucleotides agree with TRBD1. The V gene end was trimmed by 6 bases and the J gene end by 5 bases; junction bases not matched to a gene: 7. Germline CDR1 reads MDHEN; CDR2 reads SYDVKM. This CDR3 has 14 residues. Here the CDR3 reads CASSPGQGDQPQHF. CDR3 in DNA: TGTGCCAGCAGCCCCGGGCAGGGGGATCAGCCCCAGCATTTT.

This sequence joins TRBV29-1 and TRBJ2-4; no firm D call. From germline, CDR1 is SQVTM and CDR2 ANQGSEA. Trimming removed 2 bases from V and 9 bases from J, with 14 bases in between. The CDR3 is 13 amino acids. CDR3 bases: TGCAGCGTTGAAATCCCCTATCTGAGCATTCAGTACTTC. This encodes CSVEIPYLSIQYF.

This clone was found many times. The chain recombines TRBV5-1 with TRBJ2-1, with 16 bases matching TRBD2. Germline values: CDR1 SGHRS, CDR2 YFSETQ. J lost 7 bases, V lost 4 bases, and 8 bases had no gene match. This CDR3 contains 17 residues. CDR3 sequence reads: CASSLGTSGRAFNEQFF. CDR3 coding DNA: TGCGCCAGCAGCCTGGGGACTAGCGGGAGGGCCTTTAATGAGCAGTTCTTC.

This clone was observed a few times. V and J are TRBV2 and TRBJ2-2; unclear D gene. V was clipped by 3 bases and J by 1 base, with 12 bases between them. The CDR3 is 16 residues long. Per the germline V gene, CDR1 is SNHLY and CDR2 is FYNNEI. The CDR3 DNA reads as TGTGCCAGCAGTGATCTTAAGGGTCTGAACACCGGGGAGCTGTTTTTT. It translates to CASSDLKGLNTGELFF.

The chain is built from TRBV15 and TRBJ2-7; 9 bases align to TRBD2. The CDR3 extends over 15 amino acids. Losses at the gene ends were 8 bases for V and 6 bases for J; bases not matched to a gene: 14. CDR1 and CDR2 (germline): LNHNV, YYDKDF (reference sequence). The CDR3 loop is CATLPSAGGPLEQYF. In DNA form, the CDR3 reads TGTGCCACCTTACCCAGCGCGGGAGGGCCGCTCGAGCAGTACTTC.

The chain combines TRBV19 with TRBJ1-5; 9 bases are shared with TRBD1. The CDR3 covers 15 residues. Per germline, CDR1 LNHDA and CDR2 SQIVND (reference sequence). V shed 3 bases and J 6 bases; nucleotides not matched to a gene: 6. The DNA for the CDR3 is TGTGCCAGTAGTATCATGGGACAGGGAGCTCAGCCCCAGCATTTT. Its translation: CASSIMGQGAQPQHF.

The genes are TRBV30 and TRBJ1-6; D ambiguous. Trimming took off 1 base at V and 9 bases at J, with 13 bases between the two ends. This CDR3 is 14 amino acids long. The germline CDR1 and CDR2 sequences are GTSNPN and SVGIG (reference sequence). This chain's CDR3 is CAWSAIREGSPLHF. The CDR3 nucleotides read TGTGCCTGGAGTGCTATCAGAGAGGGTTCACCCCTCCACTTT.

This clone was seen only once. This chain links TRBV7-2 with TRBJ2-1; D is ambiguous. Germline assignment: CDR1 SGHTA and CDR2 FQGNSA. The V end was cut by 0 bases, the J end by 7 bases, with 7 bases between. The CDR3 runs to 13 residues. The CDR3 loop is CASSLALTNEQFF. CDR3 sequence (DNA): TGTGCCAGCAGCTTAGCTCTGACAAATGAGCAGTTCTTC.

This sequence joins TRBV2 and TRBJ2-7; D possibly corresponds to TRBD1 (5 bases). Deletions cut 5 bases from V and 0 bases from J, with 8 bases between. The CDR3 runs to 13 residues. From germline, CDR1 is SNHLY and CDR2 FYNNEI. This chain's CDR3 is CASSTGFSYEQYF. The DNA for the CDR3 is TGTGCCAGCAGTACAGGCTTCTCCTACGAGCAGTACTTC.

This clone was observed a few times. This chain uses TRBV28 with TRBJ1-3, with D unclear. The V and J ends lost 3 bases and 8 bases respectively, with 14 bases between them. The CDR3 has 14 residues. Germline V gene sequence: CDR1 MDHEN, CDR2 SYDVKM. The CDR3 loop is CASSFETFGDTIYF. In DNA form, the CDR3 reads TGTGCCAGCAGTTTCGAGACGTTCGGGGACACCATATATTTT.

The rearrangement joins TRBV10-2 to TRBJ2-1, with D unresolved. The CDR3 has 14 residues. Germline-derived CDR1 and CDR2 are WSHSY and SAAADI. Trimming removed 0 bases at V and 7 bases at J, with 10 bases between. The CDR3 bases are TGCGCCAGCAGTGAGTCGTCTAGGGCGAATGAGCAGTTCTTC. It yields the protein CASSESSRANEQFF.

The J gene is TRBJ1-3, the V gene TRBV15; 7 bases align to TRBD1. Germline values: CDR1 LNHNV, CDR2 YYDKDF (reference sequence). After removal of 5 bases from V and 5 bases from J, the junction contained 3 bases not matched to a gene. The CDR3 is made up of 13 amino acids. CDR3 nucleotide sequence: TGTGCCACCAGCGGGACAGTAAGAAACACCATATATTTT. This codes for CATSGTVRNTIYF.

CDR3 sequence: CAWSVPGHREGVLHF. The CDR3 DNA follows: TGTGCCTGGAGTGTACCGGGACATCGGGAGGGGGTCCTCCACTTT. The chain links TRBV30 to TRBJ1-6; perhaps TRBD1 as D (6 bases). Deletions cut 0 bases from V and 15 bases from J, with 21 bases between. The CDR3 sequence is 15 residues long. Looked up from germline, CDR1 is GTSNPN and CDR2 is SVGIG (reference sequence). Combining the CDR3 with reference TRBV30 and TRBJ1-6 gives the whole variable domain SQTIHQWPATLVQPVGSPLSLECTVEGTSNPNLYWYRQAAGRGLQLLFYSVGIGQISSEVPQNLSASRPQDRQFILSSKKLLLSDSGFYLCAWSVPGHREGVLHFGNGTRLTVT.

The chain combines TRBV5-1 with TRBJ2-1; the match to TRBD2 covers 12 bases. CDR3 size: 18 residues. J was trimmed by 3 bases and V by 3 bases; bases with no gene match: 10. Germline-derived CDR1 and CDR2 are SGHRS and YFSETQ. CDR3 DNA sequence: TGCGCCAGCAGCTCTCCGGGACTAGCGGGTTTCTACTACAATGAGCAGTTCTTC. Translation gives CASSSPGLAGFYYNEQFF. Full variable domain (outside the CDR3, taken from reference TRBV5-1 and TRBJ2-1): KAGVTQTPRYLIKTRGQQVTLSCSPISGHRSVSWYQQTPGQGLQFLFEYFSETQRNKGNFPGRFSGRQFSNSRSEMNVSTLELGDSALYLCASSSPGLAGFYYNEQFFGPGTRLTVL.